This T cell receptor beta chain stems from a study of PD-1 blockade in classical Hodgkin lymphoma. Described time point: cycle 4 day 1 (C4D1), after six to seven weeks of nivolumab. All trial patients relapsed after autologous stem cell transplantation. With 0 bases removed from V and 2 bases from J, the gap between germline ends came to 7 bases. This CDR3 contains 14 residues. Germline CDR1 reads MNHEY; CDR2 reads SVGAGI. Produced via immunoSEQ multiplex PCR; TCRdb's table is partial and in-frame only. The table records about 44,000 clones, roughly 70% of them present only once. The chain couples TRBV6-5 to TRBJ1-2; D gene uncertain. This specimen was peripheral blood mononuclear cells (PBMCs), taken before the fourth cycle of nivolumab. This sequence originates from a human donor with classical Hodgkin lymphoma. The CDR3 bases are TGTGCCAGCAGTTACTCGATGCGGAACTATGGCTACACCTTC. It codes for CASSYSMRNYGYTF.